The sequence of this TCR beta chain was determined in a study of OX40 agonist ivuxolimab in advanced cancers. Sequenced by immunoSEQ multiplex PCR; TCRdb stores in-frame clones only, minus some. The table shows tens of thousands of clones, with 86% occurring only once. This sequence originates from an adult with an advanced solid tumor such as melanoma, head and neck, liver or kidney cancer. Material: CD4+ or CD8+ T cells sorted from blood, obtained in a trial of the OX40 agonist ivuxolimab.

The CDR3 coding sequence is TGTGCCAGTAGTATCAAGGGGGGGTCGGCCAAAAACATTCAGTACTTC. It specifies CASSIKGGSAKNIQYF. The chain is built from TRBV19 and TRBJ2-4; D perhaps matches TRBD2 (7 bases). The V and J ends lost 3 bases and 1 base respectively, with 13 bases between them. Germline CDR1 and CDR2: LNHDA and SQIVND (reference sequence). CDR3 length equals 16 residues. Using reference TRBV19 and TRBJ2-4 for the parts outside the CDR3, the full variable domain is DGGITQSPKYLFRKEGQNVTLSCEQNLNHDAMYWYRQDPGQGLRLIYYSQIVNDFQKGDIAEGYSVSREKKESFPLTVTSAQKNPTAFYLCASSIKGGSAKNIQYFGAGTRLSVL.